The clone carrying this T cell receptor beta chain turned up a few times. What it binds is unknown. This sample is part of a study of PD-1 blockade in classical Hodgkin lymphoma. Study details: With a 2-week interval, patients received intravenous nivolumab at 3 mg/kg. General study points: Complete responders showed a baseline diversity that resembled the diversity of newly diagnosed patients. A significant rise in TCR diversity was seen by C4D1 for CD4+ cells but not for CD8+ cells.

Using immunoSEQ multiplex PCR, the repertoire was profiled, and TCRdb retains in-frame clones only, with some absent. The data hold 7,000 or so clones, with around four fifths observed a single time. Each patient's relapse followed autologous stem cell transplantation, and brentuximab vedotin exposure varied. Researchers report purifying CD4+ T cells from thawed PBMCs by magnetic negative selection. The clonotype originates from a human donor with classical Hodgkin lymphoma. The sequencing here drew on CD4+ T cells from blood, taken at baseline.

As DNA, the CDR3 is TGTGCCAGCAGTGAATGGGACCGCCGAAATAACTATGGCTACACCTTC. Its protein is CASSEWDRRNNYGYTF. The V and J genes are TRBV6-1 and TRBJ1-2; maybe TRBD1 (5 bases). Looked up from germline, CDR1 is MNHNS and CDR2 is SASEGT. V was trimmed by 2 bases and J by 1 base, leaving 14 bases between them. The CDR3 consists of 16 residues.